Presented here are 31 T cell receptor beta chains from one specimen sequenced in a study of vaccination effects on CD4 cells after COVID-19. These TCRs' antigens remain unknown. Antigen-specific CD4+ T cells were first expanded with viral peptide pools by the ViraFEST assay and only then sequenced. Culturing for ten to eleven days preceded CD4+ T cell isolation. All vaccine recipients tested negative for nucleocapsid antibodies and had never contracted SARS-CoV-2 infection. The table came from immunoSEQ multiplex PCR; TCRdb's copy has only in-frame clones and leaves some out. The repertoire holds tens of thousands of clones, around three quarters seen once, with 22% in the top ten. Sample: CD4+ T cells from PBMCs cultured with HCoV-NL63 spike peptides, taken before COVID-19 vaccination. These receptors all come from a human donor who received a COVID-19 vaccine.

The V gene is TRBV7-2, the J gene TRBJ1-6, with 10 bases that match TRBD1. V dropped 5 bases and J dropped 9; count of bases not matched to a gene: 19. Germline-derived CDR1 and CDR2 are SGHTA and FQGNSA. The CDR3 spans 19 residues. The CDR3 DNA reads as TGTGCCAGCAGCCAGAGGAGACAGGGGGCGCCCATATCGCGTTCACCCCTCCACTTT. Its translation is CASSQRRQGAPISRSPLHF.

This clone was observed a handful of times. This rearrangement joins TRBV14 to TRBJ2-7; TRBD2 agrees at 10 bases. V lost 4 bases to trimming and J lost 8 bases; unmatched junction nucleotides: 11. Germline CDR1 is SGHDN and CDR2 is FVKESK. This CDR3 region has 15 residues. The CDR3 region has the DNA TGTGCCAGCAGCCGCCTTCTAGCGGGAGAAGAACAGCAGTACTTC. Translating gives CASSRLLAGEEQQYF. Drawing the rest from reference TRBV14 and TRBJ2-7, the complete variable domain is EAGVTQFPSHSVIEKGQTVTLRCDPISGHDNLYWYRRVMGKEIKFLLHFVKESKQDESGMPNNRFLAERTGGTYSTLKVQPAELEDSGVYFCASSRLLAGEEQQYFGPGTRLTVT.

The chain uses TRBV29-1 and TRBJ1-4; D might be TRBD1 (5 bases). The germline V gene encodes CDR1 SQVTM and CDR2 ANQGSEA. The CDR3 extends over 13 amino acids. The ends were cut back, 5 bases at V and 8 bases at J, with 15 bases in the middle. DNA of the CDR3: TGCAGCGTTTCAGGTCCCACAGGCGAAAAACTGTTTTTT. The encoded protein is CSVSGPTGEKLFF.

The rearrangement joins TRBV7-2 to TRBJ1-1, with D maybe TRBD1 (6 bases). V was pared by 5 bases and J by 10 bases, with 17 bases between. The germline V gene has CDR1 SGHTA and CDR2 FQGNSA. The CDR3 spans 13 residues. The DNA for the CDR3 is TGTGCCAGCAGCCAGAACAACAGGGATAGAGCTTTCTTT. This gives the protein CASSQNNRDRAFF.

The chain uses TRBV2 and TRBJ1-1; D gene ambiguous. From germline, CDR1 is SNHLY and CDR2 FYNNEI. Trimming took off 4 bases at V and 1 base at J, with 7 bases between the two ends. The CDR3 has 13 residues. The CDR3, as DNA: TGTGCCAGCAGTGTCGGAGAGAACACTGAAGCTTTCTTT. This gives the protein CASSVGENTEAFF.

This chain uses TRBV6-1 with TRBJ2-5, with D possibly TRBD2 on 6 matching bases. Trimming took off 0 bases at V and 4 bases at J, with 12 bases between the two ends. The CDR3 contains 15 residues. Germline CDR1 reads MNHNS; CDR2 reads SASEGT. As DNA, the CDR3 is TGTGCCAGCAGTGAAGCGGGACTCCCCGGAGAGACCCAGTACTTC. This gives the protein CASSEAGLPGETQYF.

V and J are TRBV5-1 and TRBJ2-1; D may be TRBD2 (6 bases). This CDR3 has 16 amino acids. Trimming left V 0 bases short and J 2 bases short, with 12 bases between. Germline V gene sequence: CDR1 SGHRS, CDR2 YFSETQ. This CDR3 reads CASSLAGGAAYNEQFF. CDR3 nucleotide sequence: TGCGCCAGCAGCTTGGCCGGCGGGGCCGCCTACAATGAGCAGTTCTTC.

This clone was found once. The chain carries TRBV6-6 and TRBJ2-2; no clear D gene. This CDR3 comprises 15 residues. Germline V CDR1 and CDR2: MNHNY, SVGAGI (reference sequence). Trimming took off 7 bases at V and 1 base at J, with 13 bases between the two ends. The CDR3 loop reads CASNQERQNTGELFF. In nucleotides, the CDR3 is TGTGCCAGCAACCAGGAAAGACAGAACACCGGGGAGCTGTTTTTT.

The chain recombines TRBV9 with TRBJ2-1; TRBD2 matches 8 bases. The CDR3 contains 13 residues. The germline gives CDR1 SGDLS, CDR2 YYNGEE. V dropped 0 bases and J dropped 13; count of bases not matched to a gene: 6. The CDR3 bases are TGTGCCAGCAGCGTAGCTTCGGGAGGGCCCCAGTTCTTC. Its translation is CASSVASGGPQFF.

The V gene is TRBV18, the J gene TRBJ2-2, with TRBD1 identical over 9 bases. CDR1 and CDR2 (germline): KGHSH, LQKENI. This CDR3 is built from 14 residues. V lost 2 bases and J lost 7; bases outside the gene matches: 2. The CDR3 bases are TGTGCCAGCTCACCAAGGACAGGGGACGGGGAGCTGTTTTTT. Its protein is CASSPRTGDGELFF.

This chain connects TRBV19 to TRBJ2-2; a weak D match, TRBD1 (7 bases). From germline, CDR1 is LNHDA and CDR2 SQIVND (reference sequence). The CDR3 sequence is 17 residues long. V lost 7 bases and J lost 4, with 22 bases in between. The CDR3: CASIARDRFSFTGELFF. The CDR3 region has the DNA TGTGCCAGTATTGCGCGGGACAGATTTTCTTTCACCGGGGAGCTGTTTTTT.

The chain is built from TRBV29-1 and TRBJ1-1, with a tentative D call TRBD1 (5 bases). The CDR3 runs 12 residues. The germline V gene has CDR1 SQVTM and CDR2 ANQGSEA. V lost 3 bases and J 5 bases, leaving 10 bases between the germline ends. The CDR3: CSVDNQGTEAFF. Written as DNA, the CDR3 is TGCAGCGTTGATAACCAGGGTACTGAAGCTTTCTTT. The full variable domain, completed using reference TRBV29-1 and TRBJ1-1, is SAVISQKPSRDICQRGTSLTIQCQVDSQVTMMFWYRQQPGQSLTLIATANQGSEATYESGFVIDKFPISRPNLTFSTLTVSNMSPEDSSIYLCSVDNQGTEAFFGQGTRLTVV.

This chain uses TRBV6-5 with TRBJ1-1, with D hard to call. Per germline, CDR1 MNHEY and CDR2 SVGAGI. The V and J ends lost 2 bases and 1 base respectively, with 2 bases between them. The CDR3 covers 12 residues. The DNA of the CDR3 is TGTGCCAGCAGTTACAGGAACACTGAAGCTTTCTTT. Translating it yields CASSYRNTEAFF.

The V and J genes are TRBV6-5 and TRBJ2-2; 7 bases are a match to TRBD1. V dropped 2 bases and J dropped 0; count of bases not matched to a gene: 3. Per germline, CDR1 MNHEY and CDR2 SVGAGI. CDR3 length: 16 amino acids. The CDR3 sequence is CASSYGQGANTGELFF. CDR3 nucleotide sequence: TGTGCCAGCAGTTACGGTCAGGGGGCGAACACCGGGGAGCTGTTTTTT.

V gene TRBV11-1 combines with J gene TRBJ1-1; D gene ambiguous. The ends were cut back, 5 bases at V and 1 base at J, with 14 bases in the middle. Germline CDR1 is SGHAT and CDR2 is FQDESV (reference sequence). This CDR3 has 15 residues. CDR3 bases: TGTGCCAGCAGCCGATCGGACGGACCGAACACTGAAGCTTTCTTT. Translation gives CASSRSDGPNTEAFF. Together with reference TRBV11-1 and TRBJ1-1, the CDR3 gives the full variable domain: EAEVAQSPRYKITEKSQAVAFWCDPISGHATLYWYRQILGQGPELLVQFQDESVVDDSQLPKDRFSAERLKGVDSTLKIQPAELGDSAMYLCASSRSDGPNTEAFFGQGTRLTVV.

The CDR3 sequence: CASSPRVLTLSGANVLTF. For the CDR3, the DNA is TGTGCCAGTAGTCCCCGGGTCCTAACCCTCTCTGGGGCCAACGTCCTGACTTTC. V and J are TRBV19 and TRBJ2-6; D not resolved. The V end lost 5 bases, the J end lost 0 bases, and 17 bases lay between the germline ends. The CDR3 loop spans 18 amino acids. The germline CDR1 and CDR2 sequences are LNHDA and SQIVND (reference sequence).

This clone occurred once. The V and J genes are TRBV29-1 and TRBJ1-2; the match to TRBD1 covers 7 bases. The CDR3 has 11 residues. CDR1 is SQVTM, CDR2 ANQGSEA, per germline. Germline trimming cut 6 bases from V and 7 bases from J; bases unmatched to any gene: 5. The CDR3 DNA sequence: TGCAGCGTCCTAGGGGGCCCTGGCTACACCTTC. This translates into CSVLGGPGYTF.

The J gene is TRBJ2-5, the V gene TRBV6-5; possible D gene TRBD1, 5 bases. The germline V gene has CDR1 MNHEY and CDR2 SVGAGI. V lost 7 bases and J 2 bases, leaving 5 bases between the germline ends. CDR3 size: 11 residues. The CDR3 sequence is CASKGQETQYF. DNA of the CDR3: TGTGCCAGCAAGGGGCAAGAGACCCAGTACTTC.

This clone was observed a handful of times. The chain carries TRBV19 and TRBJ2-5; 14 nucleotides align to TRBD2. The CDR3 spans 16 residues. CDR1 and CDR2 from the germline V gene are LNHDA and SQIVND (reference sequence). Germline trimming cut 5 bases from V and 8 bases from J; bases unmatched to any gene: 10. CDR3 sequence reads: CASSAGLAGALETQYF. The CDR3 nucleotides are TGTGCCAGTAGTGCGGGACTAGCGGGAGCTCTAGAAACCCAGTACTTC.

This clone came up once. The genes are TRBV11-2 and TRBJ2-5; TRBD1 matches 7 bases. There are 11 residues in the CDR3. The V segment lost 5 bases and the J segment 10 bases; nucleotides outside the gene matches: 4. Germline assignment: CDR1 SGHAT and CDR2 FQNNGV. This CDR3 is CASSGGQVQYF. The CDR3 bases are TGTGCCAGCAGCGGAGGACAGGTCCAGTACTTC.

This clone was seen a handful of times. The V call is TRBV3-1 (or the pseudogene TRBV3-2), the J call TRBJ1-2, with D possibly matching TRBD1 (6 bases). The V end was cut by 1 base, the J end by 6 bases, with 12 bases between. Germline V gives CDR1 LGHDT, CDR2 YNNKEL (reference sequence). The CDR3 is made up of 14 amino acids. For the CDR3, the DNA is TGTGCCAGCAGCCAAGGGGGGGGGCGGAATGGCTACACCTTC. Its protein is CASSQGGGRNGYTF.

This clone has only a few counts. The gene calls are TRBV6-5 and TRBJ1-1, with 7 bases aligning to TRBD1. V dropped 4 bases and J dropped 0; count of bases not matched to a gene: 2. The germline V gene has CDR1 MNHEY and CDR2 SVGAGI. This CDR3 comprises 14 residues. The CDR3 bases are TGTGCCAGCAGTTTGACAGGGATGAACACTGAAGCTTTCTTT. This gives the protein CASSLTGMNTEAFF.

The CDR3 DNA is TGCGCCAGCAGCTTGGAAAGCAATCAGCCCCAGCATTTT. Its protein product is CASSLESNQPQHF. This chain joins TRBV5-1 and TRBJ1-5; D unresolved. The germline CDR1 and CDR2 sequences are SGHRS and YFSETQ. V was shortened by 0 bases and J by 1 base, with 2 bases between the two germline ends. The CDR3 has 13 amino acids. Together with reference TRBV5-1 and TRBJ1-5, the CDR3 gives the full variable domain: KAGVTQTPRYLIKTRGQQVTLSCSPISGHRSVSWYQQTPGQGLQFLFEYFSETQRNKGNFPGRFSGRQFSNSRSEMNVSTLELGDSALYLCASSLESNQPQHFGDGTRLSIL.

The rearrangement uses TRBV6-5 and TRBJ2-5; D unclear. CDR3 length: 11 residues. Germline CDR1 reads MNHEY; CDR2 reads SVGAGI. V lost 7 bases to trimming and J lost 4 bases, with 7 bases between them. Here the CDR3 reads CASTIGETQYF. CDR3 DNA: TGTGCCAGCACCATCGGAGAGACCCAGTACTTC.

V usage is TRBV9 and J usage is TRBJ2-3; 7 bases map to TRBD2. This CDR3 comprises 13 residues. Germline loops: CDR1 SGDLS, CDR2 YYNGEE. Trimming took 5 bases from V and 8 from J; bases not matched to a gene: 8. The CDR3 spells CASSYTGRSTQYF. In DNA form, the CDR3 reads TGTGCCAGCAGTTATACCGGGAGGAGTACGCAGTATTTT.

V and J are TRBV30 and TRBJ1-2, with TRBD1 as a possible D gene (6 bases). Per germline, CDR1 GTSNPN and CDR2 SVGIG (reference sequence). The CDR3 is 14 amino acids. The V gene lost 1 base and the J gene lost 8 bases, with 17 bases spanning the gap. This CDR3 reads CAWSALGSGQGYTF. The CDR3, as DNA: TGTGCCTGGAGTGCCCTCGGCTCTGGACAGGGCTACACCTTC. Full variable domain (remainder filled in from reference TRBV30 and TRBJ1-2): SQTIHQWPATLVQPVGSPLSLECTVEGTSNPNLYWYRQAAGRGLQLLFYSVGIGQISSEVPQNLSASRPQDRQFILSSKKLLLSDSGFYLCAWSALGSGQGYTFGSGTRLTVV.

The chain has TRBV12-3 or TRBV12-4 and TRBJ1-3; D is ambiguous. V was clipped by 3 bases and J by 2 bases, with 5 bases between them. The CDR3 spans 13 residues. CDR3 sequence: CASSFTAGNTIYF. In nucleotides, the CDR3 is TGTGCCAGCAGTTTTACAGCTGGAAACACCATATATTTT.

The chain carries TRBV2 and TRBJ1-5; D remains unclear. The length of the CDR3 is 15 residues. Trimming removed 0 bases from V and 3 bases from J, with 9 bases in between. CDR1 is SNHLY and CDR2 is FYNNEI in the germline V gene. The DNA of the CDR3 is TGTGCCAGCAGTGAAGCGCGGGTTCCCAATCAGCCCCAGCATTTT. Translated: CASSEARVPNQPQHF.

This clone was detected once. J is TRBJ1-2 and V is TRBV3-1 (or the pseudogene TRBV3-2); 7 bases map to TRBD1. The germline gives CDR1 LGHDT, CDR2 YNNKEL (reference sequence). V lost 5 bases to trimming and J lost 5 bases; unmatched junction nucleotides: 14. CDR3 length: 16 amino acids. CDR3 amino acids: CASSYQQQGGAYGYTF. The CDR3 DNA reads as TGTGCCAGCAGCTATCAACAGCAGGGGGGGGCTTATGGCTACACCTTC.

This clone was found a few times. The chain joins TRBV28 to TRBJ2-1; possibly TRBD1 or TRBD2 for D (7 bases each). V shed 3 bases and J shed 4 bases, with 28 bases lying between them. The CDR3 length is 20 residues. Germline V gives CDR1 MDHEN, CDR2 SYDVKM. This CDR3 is CASSFPTNLLRQGGYNEQFF. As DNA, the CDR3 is TGTGCCAGCAGTTTCCCTACCAATCTACTCAGGCAGGGGGGGTACAATGAGCAGTTCTTC.

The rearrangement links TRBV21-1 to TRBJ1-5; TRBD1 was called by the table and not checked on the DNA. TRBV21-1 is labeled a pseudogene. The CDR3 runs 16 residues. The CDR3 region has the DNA TGTGCCAGCACCCGGACTGACAGGGGGCGTCGTCAGCCCCAGCATTTT. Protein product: CASTRTDRGRRQPQHF.